This entry features one T cell receptor (beta chain) sequence. The CDR3 is 14 residues long. V was cut by 3 bases and J by 5 bases, with 12 bases left in between. Germline loops: CDR1 LGHDT, CDR2 YNNKEL (reference sequence). The sample belongs to a study of blood T cell repertoires in COVID-19. Overall study context: Samples came from the United States, Italy and Spain, spanning acute and convalescent COVID-19.

Per the original data handling: The assay estimated nucleated cells by amplifying reference gene primers. Assay used: immunoSEQ multiplex PCR; TCRdb lists only in-frame clones, some missing. D and trimming come from the DNA, and the V and J calls and clone size come from that table. The sample includes over 100,000 clones, roughly 92% of them seen just once. V usage is TRBV3-1 (or the pseudogene TRBV3-2) and J usage is TRBJ2-3; D may be TRBD2 (5 bases). The receptor comes from a woman aged 45-60 years with COVID-19, enrolled during active disease. The sample was peripheral blood. In DNA, the CDR3 is TGTGCCAGCAGCCAGGCAGCGGAGAGAGATACGCAGTATTTT. Translated, it gives CASSQAAERDTQYF.